The rows below give T cell receptor beta chains drawn from one sample of a study of T cell changes during pregnancy in multiple sclerosis. TCRdb keeps only in-frame clones here, not all; method: immunoSEQ multiplex PCR. This table holds about 65,000 clones, over 80% found once. This sample comprised CD8+ T cells from peripheral blood mononuclear cells, obtained in the third trimester of pregnancy. These receptors came from a female donor in good health, enrolled as a control in a pregnancy study. The CDR3 runs from the conserved cysteine through the conserved F or W. D genes are given only for firm matches. For some rows the clone size is stated as once, few or many, or as a class when expanded; others skip it.

V: TRBV29-1
J: TRBJ2-6
D: NA
size: NA
DNA: TGCAGCGTTGGAGGGACTGGGGCCAACGTCCTGACTTTC
CDR3: CSVGGTGANVLTF

V: TRBV4-2
J: TRBJ1-1
D: NA
size: NA
DNA: TGTGCCAGCAGCCAAGAGCGCGAAGCTTTCTTT
CDR3: CASSQEREAFF

V: TRBV9
J: TRBJ1-3
D: NA
size: NA
DNA: TGTGCCAGCAGCGTAGGGGGGCGGGGGTTCGATGGAAACACCATATATTTT
CDR3: CASSVGGRGFDGNTIYF

V: TRBV29-1
J: TRBJ1-2
D: TRBD1
size: NA
DNA: TGCAGCGTTGGAGGGCCCAGACAGACAGGGTCCCGGGATAACTATGGCTACACCTTC
CDR3: CSVGGPRQTGSRDNYGYTF

V: TRBV27
J: TRBJ1-1
D: NA
size: NA
DNA: TGTGCCAGCAGTTTAGGAGGGGCTGGCACTGAAGCTTTCTTT
CDR3: CASSLGGAGTEAFF

V: TRBV9
J: TRBJ1-2
D: TRBD1
size: few
DNA: TGTGCCAGCAGCTCCGGGACAGCACTTACTAACTATGGCTACACCTTC
CDR3: CASSSGTALTNYGYTF

V: TRBV7-6
J: TRBJ1-5
D: NA
size: NA
DNA: TGTGCCAGCAGCCTCGGAGGGCTCCCTGGCGAGCCCCAGCATTTT
CDR3: CASSLGGLPGEPQHF

V: TRBV27
J: TRBJ1-1
D: NA
size: NA
DNA: TGTGCCGCAGGGGATTTTGAAGCTTTCTTT
CDR3: CAAGDFEAFF

V: TRBV25-1
J: TRBJ1-4
D: NA
size: NA
DNA: TGTGCCAGTCAGGGCGATGAAAAACTGTTTTTT
CDR3: CASQGDEKLFF

V: TRBV7-2
J: TRBJ2-3
D: NA
size: NA
DNA: TGTGCCAGCAGCTTAATCAGGGGCCCCCTGTACCATACGCAGTATTTT
CDR3: CASSLIRGPLYHTQYF

V: TRBV30
J: TRBJ1-1
D: NA
size: NA
DNA: TGTGCCTGGAGTGAGTGGGAGTACACTGAAGCTTTCTTT
CDR3: CAWSEWEYTEAFF

V: TRBV4-3
J: TRBJ2-5
D: TRBD1
size: NA
DNA: TGCGCCAGCAGCCAAGACAGGGGGCGAGACGAGACCCAGTACTTC
CDR3: CASSQDRGRDETQYF

V: TRBV7-8
J: TRBJ2-4
D: TRBD1
size: NA
DNA: TGTGCCAGCAGCTTTGGGGGACAGGGGGAAACGTACATTCAGTACTTC
CDR3: CASSFGGQGETYIQYF

V: TRBV2
J: TRBJ2-6
D: NA
size: NA
DNA: TGTGCCAGCAGTAGATACGGACAGCCGACCTCGGACAACGTCCTGACTTTC
CDR3: CASSRYGQPTSDNVLTF

V: TRBV10-1
J: TRBJ1-2
D: TRBD1
size: NA
DNA: TGCGCCAGCACCGGGACAGACCTTCGAAATGGCTACACCTTC
CDR3: CASTGTDLRNGYTF

V: TRBV4-2
J: TRBJ1-1
D: NA
size: once
DNA: TGTGCCAGCAGCCTGACATCCCTGAACACTGAAGCTTTCTTT
CDR3: CASSLTSLNTEAFF

V: TRBV5-1
J: TRBJ2-7
D: NA
size: NA
DNA: TGCGCCAGCAGTGTGGGGGCAGAATACGAGCAGTACTTC
CDR3: CASSVGAEYEQYF

V: TRBV11-1
J: TRBJ1-1
D: NA
size: NA
DNA: TGTGCCAGCAGCTTAGCGTACCTTGGAGGGACTGAAGCTTTCTTT
CDR3: CASSLAYLGGTEAFF

V: TRBV19
J: TRBJ1-4
D: TRBD1
size: NA
DNA: TGTGCCAGTAGTACCCTCGGGACAGGGGATGAAAAACTGTTTTTT
CDR3: CASSTLGTGDEKLFF

V: TRBV6-1
J: TRBJ2-3
D: TRBD2
size: once
DNA: TGTGCCAGCAGTGTCTTTAAGCGGGGGGGCAACGTGTGGAGCTCAGATACGCAGTATTTT
CDR3: CASSVFKRGGNVWSSDTQYF

V: TRBV7-8
J: TRBJ2-7
D: NA
size: NA
DNA: TGTGCCAGCAGCCCGGCGGAGAACAGGGTGTCCTACGAGCAGTACTTC
CDR3: CASSPAENRVSYEQYF

V: TRBV15
J: TRBJ2-4
D: TRBD2
size: NA
DNA: TGTGCCACCAGCAGAGATCAAGGCGGGGGAGTGAAAAACATTCAGTACTTC
CDR3: CATSRDQGGGVKNIQYF

V: TRBV9
J: TRBJ1-1
D: NA
size: NA
DNA: TGTGCCAGCAGCCCCGGCGGAGGTACTGAAGCTTTCTTT
CDR3: CASSPGGGTEAFF

V: TRBV13
J: TRBJ2-7
D: NA
size: NA
DNA: TGTGCCAGCAGCTTAGAAACTAGCTACGAGCAGTACTTC
CDR3: CASSLETSYEQYF

V: TRBV30
J: TRBJ2-7
D: NA
size: NA
DNA: TGTGTCTGGGGGCTAGCCCACGAGCAGTACTTC
CDR3: CVWGLAHEQYF

V: TRBV4-3
J: TRBJ1-5
D: NA
size: once
DNA: TGCGCCAGCAGCCAAGGGGGAGGGAGCTCTCAGCCCCAGCATTTT
CDR3: CASSQGGGSSQPQHF

V: TRBV2
J: TRBJ1-5
D: NA
size: NA
DNA: TGTGCCAGCAGAGGGGTGCAGAATCAGCCCCAGCATTTT
CDR3: CASRGVQNQPQHF

V: TRBV6-6
J: TRBJ1-4
D: NA
size: NA
DNA: TGTGCCAGCATCGGACACCATAATGAAAAACTGTTTTTT
CDR3: CASIGHHNEKLFF

V: TRBV4-1
J: TRBJ1-2
D: TRBD1
size: NA
DNA: TGCGCCAGCAGCCAACTAAGACAGGGGGTGGATGATGGCTACACCTTC
CDR3: CASSQLRQGVDDGYTF

V: TRBV6-1
J: TRBJ1-2
D: NA
size: NA
DNA: TGTGCCAGCAGTGAAATCTTAGATGGTATATATGGCTACACCTTC
CDR3: CASSEILDGIYGYTF

V: TRBV10-3
J: TRBJ1-1
D: TRBD1
size: NA
DNA: TGTGCCATCAGTGATACAGGGGTGAACACTGAAGCTTTCTTT
CDR3: CAISDTGVNTEAFF

V: TRBV9
J: TRBJ2-5
D: NA
size: NA
DNA: TGTGCCAGCAGCTCAGGGAGCGGGGAGACCCAGTACTTC
CDR3: CASSSGSGETQYF

V: TRBV27
J: TRBJ1-2
D: TRBD1
size: NA
DNA: TGTGCCAGCAGTTTACGACAGGGCGCTACCTATGGCTACACCTTC
CDR3: CASSLRQGATYGYTF

V: TRBV5-5
J: TRBJ2-7
D: NA
size: NA
DNA: TGTGCCAGCAGCTTGGACAGTACCTACGAGCAGTACTTC
CDR3: CASSLDSTYEQYF

V: TRBV7-9
J: TRBJ2-7
D: TRBD1
size: NA
DNA: TGTGCCAGCAGCACCGGGACAGAACTCTACGAGCAGTACTTC
CDR3: CASSTGTELYEQYF

V: TRBV29-1
J: TRBJ2-2
D: NA
size: NA
DNA: TGCAGCGTTGGCGGCAGCTCCACCGGGGAGCTGTTTTTT
CDR3: CSVGGSSTGELFF

V: TRBV6-5
J: TRBJ2-3
D: TRBD2
size: NA
DNA: TGTGCCAGCTGGCGGGGGGGCGCAGATACGCAGTATTTT
CDR3: CASWRGGADTQYF

V: TRBV27
J: TRBJ2-1
D: NA
size: NA
DNA: TGTGCCAGCACCGGTCCAGGGGAGCAGTTCTTC
CDR3: CASTGPGEQFF

V: TRBV6-1
J: TRBJ1-2
D: TRBD1
size: once
DNA: TGTGCCAGCAGTGAAAAGGGACAGGGTTTTAACTATGGCTACACCTTC
CDR3: CASSEKGQGFNYGYTF

V: TRBV5-1
J: TRBJ2-1
D: NA
size: NA
DNA: TGCGCCAGCAGCTTGGAGGACTCCCTCTCCCACAATGAGCAGTTCTTC
CDR3: CASSLEDSLSHNEQFF

V: TRBV7-2
J: TRBJ2-3
D: TRBD2
size: NA
DNA: TGTGCCAGCAGCTTAGAAAGCCTAGCGGGAGTCATAAGCACAGATACGCAGTATTTT
CDR3: CASSLESLAGVISTDTQYF

V: TRBV2
J: TRBJ1-2
D: NA
size: NA
DNA: TGTGCCAGCAGTGAAGAGGATTGGGGGGGCGCGAGGGGCTACACCTTC
CDR3: CASSEEDWGGARGYTF